This note documents a single TCR beta chain sequence. The clone's antigen remains unknown. No quality values exist for individual bases; no much larger clone is one base distant. Using the deep immunoSEQ assay, TCR CDR3 regions were amplified from genomic DNA by multiplex PCR. Extracted genomic DNA from each cell subset was spread evenly across all wells of several immunoSEQ 96-well plates, with each plate serving as a replicate. For sorted subsets, each replicate PCR was loaded with approximately 200 ng genomic DNA, equivalent to some 27,000 T cell genomes. The purified libraries were quantified using a Qubit 3.0 fluorometer, sized with a Bioanalyzer 2100, and then quantified again using the KAPA Library Quantification kit. Each immunoSEQ 96-well plate was sequenced on its own single-read 150-cycle Illumina NextSeq 550 flow cell. On the study's bioinformatics: Because the immunoSEQ output included only junctional sequences and no quality scores, the filtering could not be the same as the filtering used for full-length reads. Sequences were annotated with PyIR, a Python wrapper for IgBLAST v1.9, and V/J genes and CDR3 were assigned using IMGT germline references. Reads with weak V/J assignments (E-value above 1e-6), missing CDR3, stop codons, out-of-frame junctions, or ambiguous translated residues were removed. V3J clonotypes were defined as sequences sharing the same inferred V gene, J gene, and CDR3 amino acid sequence. The percentage overlap between two repertoires was calculated by dividing the number of shared unique clonotypes by the size of the smaller repertoire. Repertoire richness was assessed with RTK rarefaction, the Chao1 estimator, and Recon v2.1 estimates of unobserved clonotypes. For all TCRbeta clonotypes obtained by the gDNA method from a handful of donors, generation probabilities were computed with OLGA. The source is immuneACCESS, and TCRdb retained only in-frame sequences with V and J called. Part of the clones is not carried over; for the studies checked, unresolved V genes explain less than half of this, and the remainder is unexplained. That table furnishes V, J and clone size, whereas the DNA furnished D and trimming. Present in this sample are a few million clones, over 85% of which were seen just once. The ten most abundant clones make up over 0.12% of the sample.

Trimming takes 2 bases from V and 8 bases from J, and the germline ends sit 15 bases apart. CDR1 and CDR2, per the germline V gene, are MRHNA and SNTAGT. The CDR3 measures 14 amino acids from cysteine to phenylalanine. Only the CDR3 region is kept as DNA, spanning 42 bases read in frame from base 1. Healthy HIV-negative adults with no recently reported acute infections or vaccinations were included as donors. All donors were Caucasian adults living in Nashville, Tennessee, USA. CD4+ T cells were enriched by magnetic negative selection, after which naive cells were positively selected on CD45RA and the negative fraction was taken as the memory subset. Blood was obtained by leukapheresis, after which PBMCs were separated by Ficoll-Histopaque density gradient centrifugation and cryopreserved in liquid nitrogen vapor phase. Analytical flow cytometry was used to check the purity and quantity of each magnetically sorted T cell population. Genomic DNA was isolated from every sorted fraction and measured by UV absorbance on a Nanodrop 2000c.

This record belongs to a study of shared clonotypes between healthy human individuals (dated by TCRdb to about 2020). Background on the whole study: The cohort included three men and a couple of women between 18 and 49 years of age. For each donor, CD4 naive and CD4 memory were each given three plates, CD8 naive was given two plates, and CD8 memory was given one plate. Between about 0.9 and 8.9 billion PBMCs per donor were obtained by leukapheresis. Blood TCR repertoires of four to six healthy adults were deeply sequenced to estimate repertoire size and the extent of clonotype sharing between individuals. To increase sequencing depth and limit assay-specific biases, TCR repertoire library preparation and sequencing were carried out by different laboratories using diverse techniques.

General findings and caveats noted by the study authors: Sharing across several donors was observed for roughly 5% of naive CD4, over 3% of naive CD8, over 2% of memory CD4, and roughly 0.4% of memory CD8 clonotypes. Compared with non-shared clonotypes, clonotypes shared by all four sorted-subset donors had higher generation probabilities. Based on pairwise subsampling, the degree of clonotype sharing among donors was expected to be affected by sequencing depth. Because the study included a small number of donors, the genetic and exposure-history diversity represented was limited. Sampling was restricted to blood, and TCR repertoires in tissues likely differ from the TCR repertoires found in blood. Naive subsets generally had larger estimated clonotype richness than memory subsets. Incomplete sequencing was indicated by rarefaction of sorted-subset datasets, despite the large sequencing depth.

The TCR comes from a man younger than 30 in good health. The sequence is built from TRBV6-4 and TRBJ1-2; TRBD1 might be the D gene, on 5 matching bases. Sequencing was carried out using naive CD4+ T cells sorted from blood. The cell subset or site label on this specimen signifies: CD45RA+ positively selected. The DNA sequence follows: TGTGCCAGCAGTGACAATGGGGGTTTTGGCGGCTACACCTTC. This codes for CASSDNGGFGGYTF.